These 8 T cell receptor beta chains share one sample of origin, sequenced in a study of Tregs in tolerant kidney transplant recipients. Only in-frame clones appear in the TCRdb table, and some are missing; sequencing was by immunoSEQ multiplex PCR. The sample shows tens of thousands of clones, less than 95% of them seen only once. The specimen comprised Tregs from blood, sampled before the transplant. The receptors were gathered from a human donor who received a combined kidney and bone marrow transplant.

The table lists this clone with a count of one. The rearrangement uses TRBV5-1 and TRBJ2-3; 12 bases match TRBD2. The CDR3 is 14 amino acids. Unmatched junction bases numbered 1, after V lost 4 bases and J lost 4 bases. Looked up from germline, CDR1 is SGHRS and CDR2 is YFSETQ. CDR3 DNA sequence: TGCGCCAGCAGCGCTAGCGGGAGGGCAGATACGCAGTATTTT. Protein product: CASSASGRADTQYF.

This clone appeared once. The CDR3 coding sequence is TGTGCCAGCAGTTTATTCGGGGACCGGGAGACCCAGTACTTC. The encoded protein is CASSLFGDRETQYF. The rearrangement joins TRBV27 to TRBJ2-5; D is possibly TRBD1 or TRBD2 (5 bases each). The V and J ends lost 1 base and 5 bases respectively, with 11 bases between them. The length of the CDR3 is 14 residues. Per germline, CDR1 MNHEY and CDR2 SMNVEV (reference sequence).

This chain connects TRBV16 to TRBJ1-2, with a weak D call TRBD1 (5 bases). V lost 0 bases and J lost 4, with 9 bases in between. This CDR3 has 14 residues. The germline gives CDR1 KGHSY, CDR2 FQNENV. CDR3 residues: CASSQSGDSYGYTF. The CDR3 DNA sequence: TGTGCCAGCAGCCAATCAGGGGACTCCTATGGCTACACCTTC.

This CDR3 reads CSAIQGSNEKLFF. CDR3 sequence (DNA): TGCAGCGCAATACAGGGCTCTAATGAAAAACTGTTTTTT. V and J are TRBV29-1 and TRBJ1-4, with TRBD1 as a possible D gene (6 bases). The CDR3 extends over 13 amino acids. Germline-derived CDR1 and CDR2 are SQVTM and ANQGSEA. V lost 7 bases and J 3 bases, leaving 12 bases between the germline ends. Full variable domain (outside the CDR3, taken from reference TRBV29-1 and TRBJ1-4): SAVISQKPSRDICQRGTSLTIQCQVDSQVTMMFWYRQQPGQSLTLIATANQGSEATYESGFVIDKFPISRPNLTFSTLTVSNMSPEDSSIYLCSAIQGSNEKLFFGSGTQLSVL.

This chain uses TRBV2 with TRBJ1-3; no clear D gene. The CDR3 contains 14 residues. The germline CDR1 and CDR2 sequences are SNHLY and FYNNEI. V was shortened by 4 bases and J by 1 base, with 8 bases between the two germline ends. The CDR3 loop is CASSASFSGNTIYF. The CDR3 DNA reads TGTGCCAGCAGTGCTTCCTTTTCTGGAAACACCATATATTTT.

CDR3 residues: CATTSSGTSTDTQYF. DNA of the CDR3: TGTGCCACCACCTCTAGCGGAACTAGCACAGATACGCAGTATTTT. This chain joins TRBV15 and TRBJ2-3; 7 bases align to TRBD2. CDR1 and CDR2 (germline): LNHNV, YYDKDF (reference sequence). The CDR3 has 15 amino acids. The V segment lost 7 bases and the J segment 0 bases; nucleotides outside the gene matches: 7.

V gene TRBV19 combines with J gene TRBJ2-7; 9 nucleotides match TRBD1. Trimming took 6 bases from V and 1 from J; bases not matched to a gene: 1. CDR1 is LNHDA and CDR2 is SQIVND in the germline V gene (reference sequence). The CDR3 totals 13 residues. CDR3 amino acids: CASSGTGSYEQYF. The CDR3 DNA is TGTGCCAGTAGCGGGACAGGGTCCTACGAGCAGTACTTC. The full variable domain, its missing parts supplied by reference TRBV19 and TRBJ2-7, is DGGITQSPKYLFRKEGQNVTLSCEQNLNHDAMYWYRQDPGQGLRLIYYSQIVNDFQKGDIAEGYSVSREKKESFPLTVTSAQKNPTAFYLCASSGTGSYEQYFGPGTRLTVT.

The gene calls are TRBV6-5 and TRBJ2-3; 7 bases map to TRBD1. The germline CDR1 and CDR2 sequences are MNHEY and SVGAGI. The V segment lost 5 bases and the J segment 4 bases; nucleotides outside the gene matches: 6. CDR3 length: 14 residues. CDR3 loop: CASSQRTGSDTQYF. The CDR3 coding sequence is TGTGCCAGCAGTCAGAGGACAGGCTCAGATACGCAGTATTTT.